Included here is one TCR beta chain sequence, with context. The entry originates in a study of technical replicates of blood from a handful of donors. Libraries were prepared by immunoSEQ multiplex PCR; TCRdb keeps only in-frame clonotypes and omits some of them. This sample has 40,000 to 65,000 clones, with about 86% found just once. Germline V CDR1 and CDR2: SGHTA, FQGNSA. V trimming: 1 base; J trimming: 15 bases; junction bases outside the gene matches: 7. The CDR3 runs 14 residues. The TCR comes from a human donor in good health. Some clones in this sample may be carry-over from other donors' samples. The material sequenced was PBMCs. The chain links TRBV7-2 to TRBJ2-1; 12 positions match TRBD2. CDR3 in amino acids: CASSLDPASGGGFF. The CDR3 DNA sequence: TGTGCCAGCAGCTTAGACCCTGCTAGCGGGGGGGGGTTCTTC.